The TCR beta chain under discussion was sequenced for a study of cytomegalovirus exposure and HLA in healthy donors. It was healthy bone marrow donors who served as donors. The CDR3 loop spans 14 amino acids. Germline CDR1 is SGHTA and CDR2 is FQGNSA. Trimming removed 0 bases at V and 4 bases at J, with 9 bases between. Points on this clone: Its cognate antigen is unknown.

The PCR contained 60 Vbeta and 13 Jbeta primers. This table comes from immunoSEQ multiplex PCR, and its TCRdb copy is limited to in-frame clones, with some not included. The data include more than 45,000 clones; the top ten clones carry approximately 16%. Study results and limitations: A missense variant in DCLRE1C was later tied to TCR beta V- and J-gene trimming. Cytomegalovirus-associated status was assigned to more than 150 TCR beta chains.

The V gene is TRBV7-2, the J gene TRBJ1-2, with D tentatively TRBD1 (6 bases). The receptor was derived from a male donor in good health and CMV-seronegative. Sequencing was done on a sample of PBMCs. DNA of the CDR3: TGTGCCAGCAGCTTAGCGGACAGTGGCTATGGCTACACCTTC. Protein product: CASSLADSGYGYTF.